Listed below are T cell receptor beta chains from one sample, sequenced in a study of cytomegalovirus exposure and HLA in healthy donors. TCRdb keeps only in-frame clones here, not all; method: immunoSEQ multiplex PCR. The sample carries fewer than 200,000 clones, 80% recorded once. Sample: PBMCs. These receptors all stem from a boy between 5 and 17 years old in good health and CMV-seronegative. Each CDR3 is given with its conserved first and last residue. The D gene is left open where the match is weak. Where a row states a size, it is once, few, many or the class of an expanded clone; other rows omit it.

cdr3_aa cdr3_nt clone_size d_call j_call v_call
CASSVTGVYDEKLFF TGTGCCAGCAGCGTTACAGGGGTGTACGATGAAAAACTGTTTTTT - TRBD1 TRBJ1-4 TRBV9
CASSFSGSSYNEQFF TGCGCCAGCAGCTTCAGCGGGAGCTCCTACAATGAGCAGTTCTTC - TRBD2 TRBJ2-1 TRBV5-1
CASSLDVGAWGEAFF TGTGCCAGCAGCTTAGATGTGGGGGCGTGGGGTGAAGCTTTCTTT few - TRBJ1-1 TRBV11-2
CASSQIGGLAGGPYEQFF TGCGCCAGCAGCCAAATCGGCGGACTAGCGGGAGGGCCGTATGAGCAGTTCTTC - TRBD2 TRBJ2-1 TRBV4-3
CASSVLEISSGESFGTDTQYF TGTGCCAGCAGCGTCCTAGAAATTAGTAGCGGGGAATCATTCGGCACAGATACGCAGTATTTT once TRBD2 TRBJ2-3 TRBV9
CASSQLLGDNYGYTF TGTGCCAGCAGCCAGTTGCTAGGGGATAACTATGGCTACACCTTC - - TRBJ1-2 TRBV7-2
CATSDRGQNEQYF TGTGCCACCTCGGACAGGGGGCAAAACGAGCAGTACTTC - TRBD1 TRBJ2-7 TRBV27
CASSPQGTGIPSGANVLTF TGTGCCAGCTCACCACAAGGGACAGGTATCCCCTCTGGGGCCAACGTCCTGACTTTC - TRBD1 TRBJ2-6 TRBV18
CASSLGGTSGYNEQFF TGTGCCAGCAGCTTGGGTGGGACTAGCGGCTACAATGAGCAGTTCTTC - TRBD2 TRBJ2-1 TRBV7-2
CASSLAPGHSSYEQYF TGTGCCAGCAGCTTAGCCCCGGGACATAGCTCCTACGAGCAGTACTTC - - TRBJ2-7 TRBV7-9
CATVRDSNYGYTF TGTGCCACCGTTCGGGATTCCAACTATGGCTACACCTTC once - TRBJ1-2 TRBV7-9
CASSAAGTRAGNTEAFF TGTGCCAGCAGTGCTGCCGGGACACGGGCGGGGAACACTGAAGCTTTCTTT - - TRBJ1-1 TRBV6-1
CASSQTVNTEAFF TGTGCCAGCAGCCAGACAGTGAACACTGAAGCTTTCTTT - - TRBJ1-1 TRBV25-1
CASSQLDREAGYTF TGCGCCAGCAGCCAACTGGACAGGGAGGCGGGCTACACCTTC - TRBD1 TRBJ1-2 TRBV4-1
CSVESSSPYEQYF TGCAGCGTTGAATCCTCGTCCCCCTACGAGCAGTACTTC - - TRBJ2-7 TRBV29-1
CASSLETAGEKLFF TGTGCCAGCAGTTTAGAGACAGCCGGGGAAAAACTGTTTTTT - - TRBJ1-4 TRBV27
CASSFVVGQGGTGELFF TGTGCCAGCAGTTTTGTGGTGGGACAGGGAGGCACCGGGGAGCTGTTTTTT - TRBD1 TRBJ2-2 TRBV5-6
CASSVGGGQKNIQYF TGTGCCAGCAGCGTAGGAGGCGGACAGAAAAACATTCAGTACTTC - - TRBJ2-4 TRBV9
CASSQDHGGRGYTF TGCGCCAGCAGCCAAGATCATGGGGGGAGAGGCTACACCTTC - - TRBJ1-2 TRBV4-1
CASSLEAETQYF TGTGCCAGCAGCTTAGAAGCCGAGACCCAGTACTTC few - TRBJ2-5 TRBV7-2
CASSPRRFNSRGADYNEQFF TGTGCCAGCAGCCCGAGAAGATTCAACTCGCGGGGGGCCGACTACAATGAGCAGTTCTTC - TRBD2 TRBJ2-1 TRBV14
CASSLGPDNEQFF TGTGCTAGCAGCTTAGGGCCCGACAATGAGCAGTTCTTC - - TRBJ2-1 TRBV7-7
CASSLRQAGNQPQHF TGTGCCAGCAGCTTAAGACAGGCGGGCAATCAGCCCCAGCATTTT - - TRBJ1-5 TRBV13
CASSLEGGQPQHF TGTGCCAGCAGCTTGGAGGGCGGCCAGCCCCAGCATTTT - - TRBJ1-5 TRBV7-3
CASSVTPGQAINTEAFF TGTGCCAGTAGTGTTACCCCGGGACAGGCAATTAACACTGAAGCTTTCTTT - TRBD1 TRBJ1-1 TRBV19
CSVIRAANYGYTF TGCAGCGTGATCAGGGCCGCTAACTATGGCTACACCTTC - - TRBJ1-2 TRBV29-1
CASSNSPGQGDVPQHF TGTGCCAGCAGTAACTCACCGGGACAGGGGGATGTGCCCCAGCATTTT few TRBD1 TRBJ1-5 TRBV6-6
CASSLDRGETDTQYF TGTGCCAGCAGTCTAGACAGGGGAGAGACAGATACGCAGTATTTT - TRBD1 TRBJ2-3 TRBV6-1
CATSRSNLPGQLYEQYF TGTGCCACCAGCAGATCGAACCTACCGGGACAACTCTACGAGCAGTACTTC - - TRBJ2-7 TRBV15
CASSQDLGQGVSGYTF TGTGCCAGCAGCCAAGATTTGGGGCAGGGGGTAAGTGGCTACACCTTC - TRBD1 TRBJ1-2 TRBV4-2